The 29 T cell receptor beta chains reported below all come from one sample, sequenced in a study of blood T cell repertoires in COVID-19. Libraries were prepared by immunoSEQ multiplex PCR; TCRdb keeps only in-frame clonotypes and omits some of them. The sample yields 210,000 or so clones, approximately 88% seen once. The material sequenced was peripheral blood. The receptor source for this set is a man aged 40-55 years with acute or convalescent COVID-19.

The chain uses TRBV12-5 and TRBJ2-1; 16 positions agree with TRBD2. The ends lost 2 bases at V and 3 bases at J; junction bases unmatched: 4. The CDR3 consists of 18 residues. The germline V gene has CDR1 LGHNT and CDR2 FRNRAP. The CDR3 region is CASGLIGTSGGVYNEQFF. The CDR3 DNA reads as TGTGCTAGTGGTTTGATCGGGACTAGCGGGGGGGTCTACAATGAGCAGTTCTTC.

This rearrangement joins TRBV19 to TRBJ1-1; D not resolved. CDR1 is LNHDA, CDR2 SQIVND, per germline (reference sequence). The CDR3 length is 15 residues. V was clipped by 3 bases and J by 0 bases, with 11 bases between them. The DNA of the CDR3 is TGTGCCAGTAGTATCGGGTTGAATTTGAACACTGAAGCTTTCTTT. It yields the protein CASSIGLNLNTEAFF.

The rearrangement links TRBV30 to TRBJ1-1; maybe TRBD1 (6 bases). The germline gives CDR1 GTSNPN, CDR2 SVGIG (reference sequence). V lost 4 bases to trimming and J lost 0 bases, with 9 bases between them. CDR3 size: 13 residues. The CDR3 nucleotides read TGTGCCTGGATGACAGGATTGAACACTGAAGCTTTCTTT. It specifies CAWMTGLNTEAFF.

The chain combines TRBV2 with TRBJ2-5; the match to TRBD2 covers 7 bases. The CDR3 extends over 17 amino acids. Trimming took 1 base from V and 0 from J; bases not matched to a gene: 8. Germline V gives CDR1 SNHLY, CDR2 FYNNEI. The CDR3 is CASSEEMLAGYQETQYF. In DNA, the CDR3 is TGTGCCAGCAGTGAAGAGATGTTAGCGGGCTACCAAGAGACCCAGTACTTC.

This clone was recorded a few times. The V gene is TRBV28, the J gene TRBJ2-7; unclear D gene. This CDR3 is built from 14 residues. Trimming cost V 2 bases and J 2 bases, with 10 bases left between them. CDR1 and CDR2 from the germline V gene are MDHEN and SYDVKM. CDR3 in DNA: TGTGCCAGCAGTTTAGCCACTCCCACCTACGAGCAGTACTTC. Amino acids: CASSLATPTYEQYF.

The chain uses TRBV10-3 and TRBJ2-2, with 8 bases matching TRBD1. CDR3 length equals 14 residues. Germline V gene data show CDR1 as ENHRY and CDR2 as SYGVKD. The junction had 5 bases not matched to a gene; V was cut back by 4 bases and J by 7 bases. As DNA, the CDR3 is TGTGCCATCAGTGTCAGGGGGCTAGACGGGGAGCTGTTTTTT. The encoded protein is CAISVRGLDGELFF.

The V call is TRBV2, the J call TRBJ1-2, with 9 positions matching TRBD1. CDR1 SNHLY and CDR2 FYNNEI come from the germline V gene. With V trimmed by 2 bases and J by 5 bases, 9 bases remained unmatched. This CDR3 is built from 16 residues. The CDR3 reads CASSELGQGGLYGYTF. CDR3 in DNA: TGTGCCAGCAGTGAACTGGGACAGGGAGGATTATATGGCTACACCTTC.

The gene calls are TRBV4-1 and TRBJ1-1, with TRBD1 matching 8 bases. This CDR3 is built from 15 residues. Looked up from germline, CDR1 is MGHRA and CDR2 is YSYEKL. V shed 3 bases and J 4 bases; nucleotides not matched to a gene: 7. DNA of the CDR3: TGCGCCAGCAGCCAGGGACAGGTTTCCGGCACTGAAGCTTTCTTT. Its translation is CASSQGQVSGTEAFF.

The CDR3 DNA follows: TGTGCCAGCAGTTCGGGACAGGGCGAGGGTTACGAGCAGTACTTC. This translates into CASSSGQGEGYEQYF. The V and J genes are TRBV6-5 and TRBJ2-7; 9 nucleotides match TRBD1. J lost 4 bases, V lost 4 bases, and 8 bases had no gene match. The germline V gene encodes CDR1 MNHEY and CDR2 SVGAGI. The CDR3 sequence is 15 residues long.

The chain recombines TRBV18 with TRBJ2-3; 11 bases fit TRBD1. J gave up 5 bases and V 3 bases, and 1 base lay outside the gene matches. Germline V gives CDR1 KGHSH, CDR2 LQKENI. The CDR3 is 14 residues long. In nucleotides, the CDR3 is TGTGCCAGCTCACCGGACAGGGGGCTAGATACGCAGTATTTT. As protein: CASSPDRGLDTQYF.

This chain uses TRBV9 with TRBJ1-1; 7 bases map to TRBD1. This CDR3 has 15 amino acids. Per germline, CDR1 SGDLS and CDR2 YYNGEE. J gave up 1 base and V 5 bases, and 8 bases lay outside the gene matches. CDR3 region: CASRDDRAGNTEAFF. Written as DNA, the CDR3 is TGTGCCAGCAGGGACGACAGGGCGGGGAACACTGAAGCTTTCTTT. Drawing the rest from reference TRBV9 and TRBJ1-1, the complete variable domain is DSGVTQTPKHLITATGQRVTLRCSPRSGDLSVYWYQQSLDQGLQFLIQYYNGEERAKGNILERFSAQQFPDLHSELNLSSLELGDSALYFCASRDDRAGNTEAFFGQGTRLTVV.

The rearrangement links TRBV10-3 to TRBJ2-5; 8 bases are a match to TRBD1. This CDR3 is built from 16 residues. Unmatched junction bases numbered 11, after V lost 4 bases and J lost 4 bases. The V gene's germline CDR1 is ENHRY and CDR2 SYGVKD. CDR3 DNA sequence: TGTGCCATCAGTGGGTCCCAGGGGGCGGTCGGAGAGACCCAGTACTTC. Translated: CAISGSQGAVGETQYF.

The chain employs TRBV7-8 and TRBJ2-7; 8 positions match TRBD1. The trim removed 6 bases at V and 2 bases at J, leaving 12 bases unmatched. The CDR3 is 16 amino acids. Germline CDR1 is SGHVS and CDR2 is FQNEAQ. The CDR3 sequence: CASRSRRDRTTYEQYF. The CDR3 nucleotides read TGTGCCAGCAGGTCCCGCCGGGACAGGACTACCTACGAGCAGTACTTC.

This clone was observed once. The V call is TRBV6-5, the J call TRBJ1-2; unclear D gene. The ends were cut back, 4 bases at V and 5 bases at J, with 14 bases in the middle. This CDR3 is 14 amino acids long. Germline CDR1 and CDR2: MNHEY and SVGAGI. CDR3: CASSSARTVYGYTF. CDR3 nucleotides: TGTGCCAGCAGTTCCGCAAGGACTGTTTATGGCTACACCTTC.

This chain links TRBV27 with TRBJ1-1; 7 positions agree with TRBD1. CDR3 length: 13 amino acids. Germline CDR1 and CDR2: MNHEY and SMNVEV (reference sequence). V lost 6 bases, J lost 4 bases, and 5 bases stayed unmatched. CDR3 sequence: CASRTGAVTEAFF. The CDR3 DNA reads TGTGCCAGCAGAACAGGGGCGGTCACTGAAGCTTTCTTT.

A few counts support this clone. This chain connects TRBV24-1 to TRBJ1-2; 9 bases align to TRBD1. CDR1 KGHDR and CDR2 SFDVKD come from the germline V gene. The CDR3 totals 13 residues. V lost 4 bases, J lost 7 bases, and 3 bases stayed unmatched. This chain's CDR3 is CATSEGQGAGYTF. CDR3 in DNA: TGTGCCACCAGTGAGGGACAGGGTGCTGGCTACACCTTC.

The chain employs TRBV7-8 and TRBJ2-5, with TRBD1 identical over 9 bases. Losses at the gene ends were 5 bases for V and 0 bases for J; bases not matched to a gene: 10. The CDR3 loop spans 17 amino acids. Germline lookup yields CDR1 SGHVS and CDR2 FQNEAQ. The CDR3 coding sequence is TGTGCCAGCAGCGGCTTGGGCCGGGACAGGGACCAAGAGACCCAGTACTTC. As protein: CASSGLGRDRDQETQYF. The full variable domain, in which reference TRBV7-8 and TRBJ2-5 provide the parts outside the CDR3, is GAGVSQSPRYKVAKRGQDVALRCDPISGHVSLFWYQQALGQGPEFLTYFQNEAQLDKSGLPSDRFFAERPEGSVSTLKIQRTQQEDSAVYLCASSGLGRDRDQETQYFGPGTRLLVL.

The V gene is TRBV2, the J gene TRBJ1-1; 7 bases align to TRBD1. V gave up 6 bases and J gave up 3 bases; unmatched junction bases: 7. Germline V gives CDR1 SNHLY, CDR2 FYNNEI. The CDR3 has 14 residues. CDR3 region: CASRAGQWDTEAFF. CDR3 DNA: TGTGCCAGCAGGGCGGGACAGTGGGACACTGAAGCTTTCTTT.

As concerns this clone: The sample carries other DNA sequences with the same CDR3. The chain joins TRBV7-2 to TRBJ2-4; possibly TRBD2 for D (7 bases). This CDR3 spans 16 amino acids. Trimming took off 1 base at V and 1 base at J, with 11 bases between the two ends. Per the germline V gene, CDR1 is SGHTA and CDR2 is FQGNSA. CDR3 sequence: CASSLEGGLAKNIQYF. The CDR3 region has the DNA TGTGCCAGCAGCTTAGAGGGGGGGCTTGCCAAAAACATTCAGTACTTC.

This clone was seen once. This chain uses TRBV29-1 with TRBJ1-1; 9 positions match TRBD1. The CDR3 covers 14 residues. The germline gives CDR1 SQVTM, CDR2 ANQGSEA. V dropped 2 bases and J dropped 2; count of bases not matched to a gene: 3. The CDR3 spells CSVETGQGNTEAFF. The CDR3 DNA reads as TGCAGCGTTGAAACGGGACAGGGAAACACTGAAGCTTTCTTT.

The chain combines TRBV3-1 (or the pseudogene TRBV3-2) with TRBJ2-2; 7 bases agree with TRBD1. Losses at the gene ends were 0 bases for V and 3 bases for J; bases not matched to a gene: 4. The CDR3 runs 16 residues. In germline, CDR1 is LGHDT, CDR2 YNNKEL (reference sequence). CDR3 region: CASSQDSGGHTGELFF. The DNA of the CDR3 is TGTGCCAGCAGCCAAGATTCAGGGGGACACACCGGGGAGCTGTTTTTT.

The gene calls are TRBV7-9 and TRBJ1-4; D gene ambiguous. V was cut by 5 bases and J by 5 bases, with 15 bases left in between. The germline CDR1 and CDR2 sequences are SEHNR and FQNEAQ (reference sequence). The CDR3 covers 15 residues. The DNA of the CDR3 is TGTGCCAGCAGCAGGCGGGCGGATTACAATGAAAAACTGTTTTTT. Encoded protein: CASSRRADYNEKLFF.

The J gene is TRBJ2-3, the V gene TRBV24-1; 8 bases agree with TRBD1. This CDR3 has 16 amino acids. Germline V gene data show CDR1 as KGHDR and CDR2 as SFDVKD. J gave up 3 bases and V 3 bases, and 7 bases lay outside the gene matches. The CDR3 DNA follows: TGTGCCACCAGTGATCCGCCAGGGACAGGTACAGATACGCAGTATTTT. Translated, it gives CATSDPPGTGTDTQYF.

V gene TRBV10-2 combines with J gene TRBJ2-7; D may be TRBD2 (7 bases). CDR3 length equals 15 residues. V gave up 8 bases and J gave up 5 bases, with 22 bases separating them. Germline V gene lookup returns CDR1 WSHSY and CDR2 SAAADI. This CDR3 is CASGRKGGGQNEQYF. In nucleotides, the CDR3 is TGCGCCAGCGGGAGAAAAGGGGGGGGCCAAAACGAGCAGTACTTC.

As DNA, the CDR3 is TGTGCCAGCAGGCCCGGACAGGGCAATGGCTACACCTTC. Protein: CASRPGQGNGYTF. V is TRBV12-3 or TRBV12-4 and J is TRBJ1-2; 8 bases map to TRBD1. The CDR3 runs 13 residues. With 6 bases clipped from V and 6 bases from J, the junction kept 6 bases outside the gene matches.

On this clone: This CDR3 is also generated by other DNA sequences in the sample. CDR3 protein: CSVDIDYGYTF. CDR3 nucleotide sequence: TGCAGCGTTGACATAGACTATGGCTACACCTTC. The V and J genes are TRBV29-1 and TRBJ1-2; D remains ambiguous. CDR1 is SQVTM, CDR2 ANQGSEA, per germline. V was cut by 3 bases and J by 3 bases, with 5 bases left in between. The CDR3 length is 11 residues.

The CDR3 DNA follows: TGTGCCAGCAGTTTATTAGGGACAGGGGCGAGTGGCTACACCTTC. It translates to CASSLLGTGASGYTF. This chain connects TRBV27 to TRBJ1-2; 10 bases map to TRBD1. Germline V CDR1 and CDR2: MNHEY, SMNVEV (reference sequence). V was clipped by 1 base and J by 7 bases; unmatched bases: 6. This CDR3 region has 15 residues.

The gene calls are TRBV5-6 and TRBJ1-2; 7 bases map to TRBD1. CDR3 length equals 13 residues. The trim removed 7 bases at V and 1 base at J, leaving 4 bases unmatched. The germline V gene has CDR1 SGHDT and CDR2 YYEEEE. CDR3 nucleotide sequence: TGTGCCAGCCAGGGACAGCTTAACTATGGCTACACCTTC. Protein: CASQGQLNYGYTF. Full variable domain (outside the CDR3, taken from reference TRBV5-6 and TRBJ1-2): DAGVTQSPTHLIKTRGQQVTLRCSPKSGHDTVSWYQQALGQGPQFIFQYYEEEERQRGNFPDRFSGHQFPNYSSELNVNALLLGDSALYLCASQGQLNYGYTFGSGTRLTVV.

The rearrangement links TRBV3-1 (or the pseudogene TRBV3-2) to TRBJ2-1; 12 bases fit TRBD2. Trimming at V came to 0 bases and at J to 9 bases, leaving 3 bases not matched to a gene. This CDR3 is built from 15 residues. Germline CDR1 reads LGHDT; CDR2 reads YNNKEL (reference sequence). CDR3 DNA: TGTGCCAGCAGCCAAGATCCGGGACTAGCGGGTGAGCAGTTCTTC. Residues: CASSQDPGLAGEQFF.